The 27 T cell receptor beta chains listed next were all sequenced from one sample in a study of beta chain features in type 1 diabetes. As every portion of the isolated RNA was reverse transcribed, the sequencing read expressed TCRB transcripts. This table comes from immunoSEQ multiplex PCR, and its TCRdb copy is limited to in-frame clones, with some not included. The table shows 620,000 or so clones, with around 15% occurring only once. Sequencing was performed on naive CD4+ T cells from blood. These receptors were taken from a man younger than 35 in good health.

This clone was detected a few times. The V gene is TRBV7-2, the J gene TRBJ2-7; no clear D gene. Germline CDR1 reads SGHTA; CDR2 reads FQGNSA. CDR3 size: 13 residues. Trimming stripped 5 bases from V and 2 bases from J, with 10 bases between. CDR3 sequence reads: CASSPYRAYEQYF. The CDR3 DNA sequence: TGTGCCAGCAGCCCCTACCGGGCCTACGAGCAGTACTTC.

The CDR3 DNA follows: TGTGCCAGCAGCTTAGAGTATAAGGGAGCGAATGAGCAGTTCTTC. It yields the protein CASSLEYKGANEQFF. The chain recombines TRBV7-7 with TRBJ2-1, with a tentative D call TRBD2 (5 bases). Trimming pared 1 base from V and 7 bases from J, leaving 14 bases between. Germline CDR1 and CDR2: SSHAT and FNYEAQ (reference sequence). The CDR3 is 15 residues long.

This clone was counted between two and nine times. The gene calls are TRBV27 and TRBJ1-2, with TRBD1 as a possible D gene (5 bases). The CDR3 contains 14 residues. The V gene lost 3 bases and the J gene lost 5 bases, with 13 bases spanning the gap. Per the germline V gene, CDR1 is MNHEY and CDR2 is SMNVEV (reference sequence). CDR3 loop: CASSLVGAGYGYTF. CDR3 bases: TGTGCCAGCAGTTTGGTAGGGGCAGGGTATGGCTACACCTTC.

A few counts support this clone. The V and J genes are TRBV7-2 and TRBJ2-1; TRBD2 is a possible D gene (6 bases). The CDR3 has 16 residues. Germline V gene data show CDR1 as SGHTA and CDR2 as FQGNSA. Trimming removed 2 bases from V and 0 bases from J, with 11 bases in between. The CDR3: CASSLLATSSYNEQFF. The CDR3 nucleotides read TGTGCCAGCAGCTTACTAGCGACGAGCTCCTACAATGAGCAGTTCTTC.

The rearrangement uses TRBV18 and TRBJ1-2; TRBD1 might be the D (6 bases). The V gene lost 2 bases and the J gene lost 1 base, with 20 bases spanning the gap. CDR3 length: 18 residues. The germline CDR1 and CDR2 sequences are KGHSH and LQKENI. The CDR3, as DNA: TGTGCCAGCTCACCAGGTTGGACAGCAGGCGAGATTAACTATGGCTACACCTTC. Its protein is CASSPGWTAGEINYGYTF.

This clone was detected a few times. V usage is TRBV7-9 and J usage is TRBJ2-5; D possibly corresponds to TRBD1 (7 bases). This CDR3 is built from 18 residues. V dropped 1 base and J dropped 4 bases, with 22 bases sitting between them. Germline assignment: CDR1 SEHNR and CDR2 FQNEAQ (reference sequence). This CDR3 is CASSLVPFPRQGGETQYF. The CDR3 nucleotides read TGTGCCAGCAGCTTAGTACCCTTTCCGAGACAGGGAGGAGAGACCCAGTACTTC.

The chain is built from TRBV12-5 and TRBJ1-1, with TRBD1 identical over 7 bases. The CDR3 loop spans 13 amino acids. Germline V gives CDR1 LGHNT, CDR2 FRNRAP. V shed 6 bases, J shed 4 bases, and the junction held 5 bases outside the gene matches. The DNA of the CDR3 is TGTGCTAGTGGCCGACAGGGAGGCACTGAAGCTTTCTTT. It codes for CASGRQGGTEAFF.

The chain is built from TRBV7-2 and TRBJ2-5; D uncertain. Germline V gene data show CDR1 as SGHTA and CDR2 as FQGNSA. V was shortened by 1 base and J by 5 bases, with 5 bases between the two germline ends. The CDR3 is 12 amino acids. The CDR3 bases are TGTGCCAGCAGCTTAGGATTCGAGACCCAGTACTTC. Its protein product is CASSLGFETQYF.

About this clone itself: This may come from a read error, since a much larger clone is one base off. The chain recombines TRBV2 with TRBJ2-5; no clear D. Germline CDR1 is SNHLY and CDR2 is FYNNEI. V shed 6 bases and J shed 1 base, with 3 bases lying between them. This CDR3 has 11 amino acids. The CDR3: CASSIQETQYF. As DNA, the CDR3 is TGTGCCAGCAGCATCCAAGAGACCCAGTACTTC.

This clone appeared a few times. This chain joins TRBV14 and TRBJ2-7; 7 bases map to TRBD1. The J segment lost 3 bases and the V segment lost 7 bases, leaving 6 bases of the junction unmatched. Germline values: CDR1 SGHDN, CDR2 FVKESK. This CDR3 has 13 residues. In nucleotides, the CDR3 is TGTGCCAGCAATGGGGACAGACGCTACGAGCAGTACTTC. It is translated as CASNGDRRYEQYF.

The chain couples TRBV2 to TRBJ1-5, with a tentative D call TRBD1 (6 bases). Looked up from germline, CDR1 is SNHLY and CDR2 is FYNNEI. The CDR3 covers 15 residues. The V and J ends lost 1 base and 2 bases respectively, with 9 bases between them. CDR3 in amino acids: CASSEGGHGNQPQHF. CDR3 sequence (DNA): TGTGCCAGCAGTGAAGGGGGGCACGGCAATCAGCCCCAGCATTTT.

This clone was seen only a few times. The rearrangement links TRBV9 to TRBJ2-5; D may be TRBD2 (6 bases). V was shortened by 2 bases and J by 3 bases, with 11 bases between the two germline ends. This CDR3 comprises 14 residues. Germline values: CDR1 SGDLS, CDR2 YYNGEE. The CDR3 DNA is TGTGCCAGCAGCGTCGGGGGATGGGAAGAGACCCAGTACTTC. As protein: CASSVGGWEETQYF.

The chain links TRBV5-1 to TRBJ1-1, with 8 bases matching TRBD1. This CDR3 spans 14 amino acids. Germline-derived CDR1 and CDR2 are SGHRS and YFSETQ. The V segment lost 6 bases and the J segment 6 bases; nucleotides outside the gene matches: 10. The CDR3 is CASTIRQGFSEAFF. The CDR3 bases are TGCGCCAGCACCATCAGACAGGGGTTCTCTGAAGCTTTCTTT.

V usage is TRBV5-6 and J usage is TRBJ1-5, with 11 bases matching TRBD1. This CDR3 comprises 15 residues. Germline CDR1 reads SGHDT; CDR2 reads YYEEEE. The trim removed 3 bases at V and 7 bases at J, leaving 6 bases unmatched. The CDR3 region has the DNA TGTGCCAGCAGCTCCGGACAGGGGGCCAGGCAGCCCCAGCATTTT. Translation: CASSSGQGARQPQHF.

Only a few counts were recorded for this clone. The chain carries TRBV19 and TRBJ2-7, with 9 nucleotides matching TRBD1. There are 14 residues in the CDR3. J was trimmed by 3 bases and V by 9 bases; bases with no gene match: 9. In germline, CDR1 is LNHDA, CDR2 SQIVND (reference sequence). The CDR3 reads CASKPGQGFYEQYF. The CDR3 DNA reads TGTGCCAGCAAACCGGGACAGGGATTCTACGAGCAGTACTTC.

This chain connects TRBV12-5 to TRBJ2-2, with a weak D call TRBD1 (6 bases). The germline V gene encodes CDR1 LGHNT and CDR2 FRNRAP. Trimming took off 0 bases at V and 7 bases at J, with 15 bases between the two ends. This CDR3 region has 16 residues. The CDR3 region is CASGLVLDSIGGELFF. The DNA of the CDR3 is TGTGCTAGTGGTTTGGTACTGGACAGCATCGGCGGGGAGCTGTTTTTT.

The chain combines TRBV10-3 with TRBJ1-4; D unclear. This CDR3 region has 13 residues. V lost 6 bases, J lost 7 bases, and 12 bases lay in between. The V gene's germline CDR1 is ENHRY and CDR2 SYGVKD. The CDR3 reads CAIRFTESEKLFF. The CDR3 nucleotides are TGTGCCATCAGGTTTACCGAGTCTGAAAAACTGTTTTTT.

The chain links TRBV2 to TRBJ2-2; D possibly corresponds to TRBD1 (6 bases). Germline assignment: CDR1 SNHLY and CDR2 FYNNEI. The CDR3 is made up of 15 amino acids. V lost 6 bases and J 9 bases, leaving 20 bases between the germline ends. CDR3 sequence (DNA): TGTGCCAGCAGCGACAGGCCCTCGGATCACCGGGAGCTGTTTTTT. As protein: CASSDRPSDHRELFF.

CDR3 protein: CASSRAGTGYGYTF. The CDR3 nucleotides read TGTGCCAGTAGTAGGGCCGGGACAGGCTATGGCTACACCTTC. The chain recombines TRBV19 with TRBJ1-2, with 8 bases matching TRBD1. In germline, CDR1 is LNHDA, CDR2 SQIVND (reference sequence). J lost 4 bases, V lost 4 bases, and 5 bases had no gene match. CDR3 length: 14 amino acids.

This clone was observed a few times. The chain links TRBV12-5 to TRBJ2-1; 11 nucleotides agree with TRBD2. CDR1 and CDR2 (germline): LGHNT, FRNRAP. The CDR3 length is 15 residues. Trimming at V came to 6 bases and at J to 10 bases, leaving 11 bases not matched to a gene. CDR3 in amino acids: CASGETSGTLLEQFF. CDR3 bases: TGTGCTAGTGGCGAGACTAGCGGGACCCTGTTGGAGCAGTTCTTC.

This clone has just a few counts. The J gene is TRBJ1-6, the V gene TRBV30; possible D gene TRBD1, 5 bases. V lost 4 bases and J lost 9, with 19 bases in between. The germline V gene encodes CDR1 GTSNPN and CDR2 SVGIG (reference sequence). The CDR3 consists of 15 residues. This CDR3 is CAWTRQTATSSPLHF. For the CDR3, the DNA is TGTGCCTGGACCCGCCAGACAGCTACATCTTCACCCCTCCACTTT.

This clone occurred a few times. The rearrangement links TRBV9 to TRBJ2-1; D gene ambiguous. V was cut by 4 bases and J by 6 bases, with 5 bases left in between. The length of the CDR3 is 11 residues. Germline CDR1 reads SGDLS; CDR2 reads YYNGEE. In nucleotides, the CDR3 is TGTGCCAGCAGCACTACCAATGAGCAGTTCTTC. It specifies CASSTTNEQFF. Full variable domain (outside the CDR3, taken from reference TRBV9 and TRBJ2-1): DSGVTQTPKHLITATGQRVTLRCSPRSGDLSVYWYQQSLDQGLQFLIQYYNGEERAKGNILERFSAQQFPDLHSELNLSSLELGDSALYFCASSTTNEQFFGPGTRLTVL.

This clone occurred a few times. This chain links TRBV18 with TRBJ2-1, with TRBD1 matching 9 bases. The length of the CDR3 is 15 residues. CDR1 and CDR2 (germline): KGHSH, LQKENI. Trimming cost V 3 bases and J 9 bases; bases outside gene matches: 9. Here the CDR3 reads CASSPGTGGFGEQFF. The CDR3 DNA is TGTGCCAGCTCACCTGGAACAGGGGGCTTCGGTGAGCAGTTCTTC.

The J gene is TRBJ1-6, the V gene TRBV5-8; 8 bases match TRBD1. V lost 4 bases to trimming and J lost 7 bases; unmatched junction nucleotides: 7. In germline, CDR1 is SGHTS, CDR2 YDEGEE. CDR3 size: 15 residues. CDR3 protein: CASSHSRQGNSPLHF. The CDR3 bases are TGTGCCAGCAGCCACTCCCGACAGGGGAATTCACCCCTCCACTTT. Combining the CDR3 with reference TRBV5-8 and TRBJ1-6 gives the whole variable domain EAGVTQSPTHLIKTRGQQATLRCSPISGHTSVYWYQQALGLGLQFLLWYDEGEERNRGNFPPRFSGRQFPNYSSELNVNALELEDSALYLCASSHSRQGNSPLHFGNGTRLTVT.

This clone was found a few times. This chain uses TRBV7-2 with TRBJ2-7, with 12 nucleotides matching TRBD2. CDR3 length: 14 residues. Germline V lookup: CDR1 SGHTA, CDR2 FQGNSA. Trimming removed 6 bases from V and 4 bases from J; junction bases left unmatched: 4. The CDR3 nucleotides are TGTGCCAGCAGTTTTACTAGCGGGAGGTACGAGCAGTACTTC. This sequence encodes CASSFTSGRYEQYF.

The chain employs TRBV19 and TRBJ2-3; D ambiguous. The ends were cut back, 6 bases at V and 2 bases at J, with 15 bases in the middle. The germline V gene encodes CDR1 LNHDA and CDR2 SQIVND (reference sequence). There are 15 residues in the CDR3. The CDR3 sequence is CASRQTQSFTDTQYF. CDR3 coding DNA: TGTGCCAGTAGGCAGACACAGAGCTTCACAGATACGCAGTATTTT.

The chain employs TRBV9 and TRBJ2-3; possibly TRBD2 for D (6 bases). The germline V and J ends were trimmed by 5 bases and 2 bases, with 27 bases remaining between them. This CDR3 spans 19 amino acids. Germline V gives CDR1 SGDLS, CDR2 YYNGEE. The CDR3 DNA follows: TGTGCCAGCAGGGGAGGATTGGACTCACCGAGAGGGTACACAGATACGCAGTATTTT. Protein: CASRGGLDSPRGYTDTQYF.